This TCR beta chain was recovered during a study of blood T cell repertoires in COVID-19. Study-level background: T cells, B-cell-depleted T cells, or PBMCs provided the cDNA or gDNA that served as material.

This clone appeared once. Study processing details: Quantification of nucleated cells was approximated via reference gene primer amplification. Assay used: immunoSEQ multiplex PCR; TCRdb lists only in-frame clones, some missing. That table supplies the V and J calls and clone size; D and trimming were determined from the DNA. The repertoire holds 490,000 or so clones, roughly nine tenths seen once, with 8% to 9.5% in the top ten. CDR3 length equals 14 residues. With 2 bases removed from V and 8 bases from J, the gap between germline ends came to 12 bases. Germline V CDR1 and CDR2: MNHEY, SVGAGI. The receptor was derived from a woman aged 55-75 years who had recovered from COVID-19. This chain uses TRBV6-5 with TRBJ1-4; TRBD1 is a possible D gene (5 bases). The specimen was PBMCs or T cells enriched from blood (not recorded which). The chain's CDR3 is CASSYAGEVEKLFF. As DNA, the CDR3 is TGTGCCAGCAGTTACGCGGGGGAGGTCGAAAAACTGTTTTTT.